This TCR beta chain stems from a study of Graves' ophthalmopathy and Graves' hyperthyroidism. The CDR3 length is 14 residues. Trimming took 6 bases from V and 1 from J, leaving 9 bases between them. Germline CDR1 LNHDA, CDR2 SQIVND (reference sequence). This clonotype showed up many times. RNA transcripts served as template for amplifying TCR beta CDR3 sequences. HTBI-primed RT-PCR formed the first round, and a multiplex PCR formed the second. MiXCR, run by TCRdb on the multiplex PCR reads, gives a single entry per CDR3 protein. The repertoire holds over a million distinct CDR3 sequences, with less than 45% as singletons.

The receptor was derived from an adult man with Graves' hyperthyroidism. The rearrangement uses TRBV19 and TRBJ1-4, with a tentative D call TRBD1 (6 bases). The specimen was peripheral blood or thyroid tissue (not recorded which). The CDR3 spells CASRPTGTNEKLFF. Written as DNA, the CDR3 is TGTGCCAGTAGACCGACAGGAACTAATGAAAAACTGTTTTTT.